One TCR beta chain is described in this entry. The clone's antigen remains unknown. No base quality information exists; no much larger clone differs at one position. The sample belongs to a study of cytomegalovirus exposure and HLA in healthy donors (dated by TCRdb to 2015 to 2018). Some background on the complete study: In an earlier analysis of some 550 of the donors, approximately 300 Gb of sequence data and 100 million or so unique TCR beta sequences from about 190 million T cells were reported. The study used immunosequencing to profile the T cell repertoires of 666 subjects and linked those repertoires to cytomegalovirus serostatus. Along with the approximately 700-subject first cohort, a separate validation cohort of 120 different subjects was used. All discovery cohort repertoires had been generated on a single sequencing platform. The study aimed to test whether signatures of past pathogen exposure could be identified by cataloging public T cell receptors. To predict cytomegalovirus infection status, the study combined high-throughput TCR immunosequencing, statistical association of individual TCRs with disease status, and machine learning. A handful of DR-DQ haplotypes were handled as single units for association and clustering because linkage in the cohort was strong. Class I and class II HLA loci were covered by the typing at four-digit resolution. Donor age, sex, ethnicity and CMV serostatus were compiled together with the repertoire data. Of the 300 to 450 genotyped donors, less than 85% were placed in the genetic ancestry cluster associated with self-reported Caucasian donors. A later analysis re-analyzed previously published TCR beta repertoires from 550 to 700 donors and added high-resolution HLA genotyping to study TCR occurrence patterns. In an earlier analysis of 550 to 700 of the donors, high-throughput TCR beta sequencing was used to judge whether each TCR beta V gene segment behaved as functional or pseudogenic. Across approximately 420 genotyped donors of the cohort, an average of roughly 230,000 unique TCR beta nucleotide sequences per donor were sequenced, and roughly 20% of those sequences were non-productive. Typing coverage differed by locus: A, B, C, DRB1 and DQB1 were typed in about 620-640 donors, DQA1 in about 500, DPA1 in 600 to 610, and DPB1 in around 440. A later genetic analysis used genome-wide SNP genotypes for about 55% of the 666 donors, treating that subset as a discovery cohort. Rather than drawing on any new phenotypic data, the later analysis identified candidate immune exposures from TCR beta sequences and the way those sequences occurred across donors. An early release covering just under 650 HLA-typed donors comprised approximately 290 gigabases of sequencing data and around 86 million unique TCR sequences. General conclusions and limits of the study: Only TCR beta chains were sequenced in this cohort, and the absence of alpha or paired-chain data limited detectable features. Because some donors lacked HLA typing at each locus, the association tests relied only on the typed subset. A later analysis found that most CMV-associated TCR beta chains appeared HLA-restricted, with HLA associations seemingly driven largely by CMV exposure. Linkage disequilibrium might explain the correlated functional status among segregating V segments, but an unknown experimental factor could not be excluded. The earlier analysis of some 560 of the donors excluded roughly 17 rarely observed V segments, including chromosome 9 orphons, because counts were too low. When HLA alleles, especially DR and DQ, strongly co-occurred, attributing TCR associations to individual alleles was difficult. Compared with equally common non-associated chains, HLA-associated TCR beta chains in a later analysis were more clonally expanded and had lower generation probabilities. Specific HLA alleles were associated with some 15,000 TCR beta sequences at a false discovery rate of 0.05 in a later analysis. The authors suggested that the approach could potentially be extended to other disease states and immunological phenotypes. Immune exposure information for the cohort was limited to CMV serostatus. A cluster of highly shared sequence variants was judged likely to be a technical artifact of the sequencing pipeline. A further reported finding was that TCR beta sequences accurately predicted the HLA-A and HLA-B alleles for most subjects in the first cohort. An earlier analysis of around 500 of the donors showed that most TCR beta V segments appeared in productive rearrangements either about 90% or about 30% of the time, which broadly matched IMGT annotations. Compared with the roughly 600-donor mean, donors in an Asian-associated ancestry cluster had fewer N-insertions in productive TCRs, according to a later genetic analysis. A later analysis reported that several top co-occurrence clusters appeared linked to parvovirus B19, influenza, CMV and Epstein-Barr virus. Because the 87-base-pair reads could not distinguish some IMGT-functional V segments, including TRBV6-2 and TRBV6-3, those segments were excluded. In vitro tests confirmed that three of the cytomegalovirus-associated TCR beta chains recognize cytomegalovirus antigens. Roughly uniform sequencing depth across donors was assumed in presence/absence analyses, although this assumption may not hold. Most TCR sequences were observed very rarely across donors, whereas some public TCRs were present in many individuals. A later analysis found that TCR association rates varied across HLA loci, with DRB1 alleles showing the most associated TCRs and HLA-C alleles the fewest. The study listed 170 or so TCR beta chains as associated with cytomegalovirus. Cytomegalovirus status was reported to be diagnosed by the classifier with high specificity and sensitivity in both the original and validation cohorts. An association between a missense DCLRE1C variant and V-gene and J-gene trimming of TCR beta chains was found in a later genetic analysis and replicated in an independent cohort.

Reading the germline V gene gives CDR1 SGHTA and CDR2 FQGTGA. Trimming removed 7 bases from V and 5 bases from J, leaving 8 bases between the germline ends. The CDR3 measures 12 amino acids from cysteine to phenylalanine. The DNA shown is the 36-base CDR3, in frame from base 1. The library was generated by the immunoSEQ multiplex PCR assay. For the multiplex PCR, a mixture combining 60 forward primers for TCR Vbeta segments and 13 reverse primers for TCR Jbeta segments was used. The CDR3 region of rearranged TCR beta genes was amplified from genomic DNA by a multiplex PCR assay. On the Illumina HiSeq System, the amplified TCR beta libraries were sequenced as 87-base-pair reads. In the source study's methods: In a later analysis, 80 million or so unique TCR beta chains were counted across the roughly 610 repertoires, and around 10 million of these chains were shared by at least two donors. Raw reads were error-corrected and collapsed into unique sequences by a nearest-neighbor algorithm in which closely related sequences were merged to remove PCR and sequencing errors. V, D and J gene segments were assigned by aligning CDR3 sequences to IMGT reference sequences. For a sequence to be retained, a match of at least six nucleotides was required to both a V gene segment and a J gene segment. A rearrangement counted as productive if the CDR3 had no stop codons and remained in frame with V and J, and every other rearrangement counted as non-productive. CDR3 was defined by IMGT convention, running from the second conserved V-encoded cysteine to the conserved J-encoded phenylalanine. In an earlier analysis of some 550 of the donors, sequences lacking an unambiguous match to a single V gene segment were excluded. In an earlier analysis of almost 600 of the donors, a V segment was called functional when productive rearrangements were above 56.7%, and segregating when the standard deviation between donors exceeded 5%. A statistical classification framework was built to diagnose cytomegalovirus status from the catalog of TCR beta chain sequences. In a later analysis, TCR nucleotide sequences were compared against IMGT/GENE-DB human TR gene sequences so that V and J genes could be assigned. The TCRdist pipeline was used in a later analysis to assign CDR3 sequences and most-parsimonious VDJ recombination scenarios. In a later analysis, every TCR beta chain was defined by the combination of its CDR3 amino acid sequence and its V-gene family, and reads without a unique V-gene family were dropped. As a way to deal with suspected cross-contamination and a sequencing artifact, a later analysis dropped roughly 600 nucleotide sequences that were highly shared and had low generation probability. In a later analysis, a clonal expansion index for each public chain was calculated from normalized within-repertoire ranks of inferred template counts. In a later analysis, generation probabilities were computed with a VDJ recombination model fitted to out-of-frame rearrangements, and the resulting probabilities were checked against IGoR. In a later analysis, TCR-TCR, TCR-HLA and TCR-CMV co-occurrence was scored with hypergeometric tests, and a repertoire-size bias correction was applied to TCR pairs. To estimate false discovery rates, a later analysis permuted the HLA or CMV assignments 20 times. In a later analysis, co-occurring TCRs were grouped using DBSCAN, and TCRdist sequence similarity was added for clustering within HLA-allele-positive subsets. For co-occurrence clustering, repertoires with fewer than 30,000 or more than 120,000 public chains were excluded, along with roughly 5 repertoires with anomalous nucleotide sharing. TCRdb carries this immuneACCESS record with in-frame sequences only. Its versions omit some clonotypes, under half of them owing to an unresolved V gene in the studies checked, with the rest unexplained. V and J calls and clone size follow that table, whereas D and trimming were derived from the DNA. The sample profile shows roughly 180,000 clones; roughly four fifths of them were found once. About 4.9% of the sample comes from the top ten.

In total, approximately 610 healthy bone marrow donors made up the cohort. At the time of sampling, all cohort members were nominally healthy, though unrecorded immune exposures were likely present. The donor was CMV seropositive and was included in the group of approximately 300 seropositive cohort members. Every donor gave a peripheral blood sample, and the peripheral blood mononuclear cells from that sample were used for TCR beta sequencing. The Qiagen DNeasy Blood Extraction Kit was used to extract genomic DNA from the blood cell samples. The sequence was obtained from a girl aged 10-17 years in good health and CMV-seropositive. Recombination connected TRBV7-3 to TRBJ2-2; TRBD2 is possibly the D segment (6 matching bases). Input material: PBMCs. Read as DNA, the sequence is TGTGCCAGCACCCGGGGGACCGGGGAGCTGTTTTTT. Its translation reads: CASTRGTGELFF.